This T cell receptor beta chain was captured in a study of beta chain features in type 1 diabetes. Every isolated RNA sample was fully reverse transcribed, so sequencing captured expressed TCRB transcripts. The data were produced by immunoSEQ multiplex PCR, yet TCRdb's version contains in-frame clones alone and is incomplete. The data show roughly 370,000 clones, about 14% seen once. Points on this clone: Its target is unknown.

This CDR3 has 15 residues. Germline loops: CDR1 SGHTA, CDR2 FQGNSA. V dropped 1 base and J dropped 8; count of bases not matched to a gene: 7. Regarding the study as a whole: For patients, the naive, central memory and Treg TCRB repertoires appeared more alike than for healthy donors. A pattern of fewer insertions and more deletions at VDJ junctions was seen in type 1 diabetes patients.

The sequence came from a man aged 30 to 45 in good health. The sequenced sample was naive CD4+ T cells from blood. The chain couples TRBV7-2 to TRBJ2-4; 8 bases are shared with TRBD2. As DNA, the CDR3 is TGTGCCAGCAGCTTAGTGTCTAGCGGGTTAGACATTCAGTACTTC. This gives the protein CASSLVSSGLDIQYF.